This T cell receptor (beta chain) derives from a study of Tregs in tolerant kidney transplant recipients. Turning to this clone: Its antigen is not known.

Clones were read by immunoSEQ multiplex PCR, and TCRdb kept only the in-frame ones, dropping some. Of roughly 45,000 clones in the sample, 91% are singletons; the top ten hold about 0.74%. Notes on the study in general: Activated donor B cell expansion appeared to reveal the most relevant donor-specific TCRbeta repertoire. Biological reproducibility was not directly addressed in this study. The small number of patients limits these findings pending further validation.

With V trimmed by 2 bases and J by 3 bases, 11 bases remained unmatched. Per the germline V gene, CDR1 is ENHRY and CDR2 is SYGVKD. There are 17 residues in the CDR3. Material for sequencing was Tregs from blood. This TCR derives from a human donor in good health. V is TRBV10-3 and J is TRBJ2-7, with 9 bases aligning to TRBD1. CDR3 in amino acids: CAISEGLGGQGLYEQYF. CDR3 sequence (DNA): TGTGCCATCAGTGAGGGATTGGGGGGACAGGGACTCTACGAGCAGTACTTC.